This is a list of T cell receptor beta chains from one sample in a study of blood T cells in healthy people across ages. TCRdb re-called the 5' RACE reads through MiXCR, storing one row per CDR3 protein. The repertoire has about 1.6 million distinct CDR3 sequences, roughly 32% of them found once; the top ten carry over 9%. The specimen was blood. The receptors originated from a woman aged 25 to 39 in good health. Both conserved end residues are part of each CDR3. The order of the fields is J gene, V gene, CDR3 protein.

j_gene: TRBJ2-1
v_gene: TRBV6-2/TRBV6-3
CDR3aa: CASRIGYGRIASYNEQFF

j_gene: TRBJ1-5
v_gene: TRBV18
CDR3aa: CASSPRQGFDQPQHF

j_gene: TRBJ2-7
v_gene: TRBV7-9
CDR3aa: CASSSGLARVGEQYF

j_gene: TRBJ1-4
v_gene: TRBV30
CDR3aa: CACGHGTVNEKLFF

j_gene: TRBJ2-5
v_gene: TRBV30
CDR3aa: CAWGPGLAETQYF

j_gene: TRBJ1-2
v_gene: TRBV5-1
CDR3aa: CANSMDRGYQGYTF

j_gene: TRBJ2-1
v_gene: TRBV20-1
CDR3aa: CSASPGTTIYEQFF

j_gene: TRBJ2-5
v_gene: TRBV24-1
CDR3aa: CATSDTVGQQYF

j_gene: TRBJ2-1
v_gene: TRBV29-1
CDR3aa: CSVEPSGNEQFF

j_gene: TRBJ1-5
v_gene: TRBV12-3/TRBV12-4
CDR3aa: CASTLVGANQPQHF

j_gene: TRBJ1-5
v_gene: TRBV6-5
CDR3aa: CASSSPIWDYSNQPQHF

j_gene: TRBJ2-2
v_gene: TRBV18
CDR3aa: CASSPPGTGELFF

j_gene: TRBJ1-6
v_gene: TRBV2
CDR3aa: CASNIAPSPLHF

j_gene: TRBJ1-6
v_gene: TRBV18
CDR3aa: CASSSGPGDSPLHF

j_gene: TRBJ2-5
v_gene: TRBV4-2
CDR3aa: CASSQDMSGGTQYF

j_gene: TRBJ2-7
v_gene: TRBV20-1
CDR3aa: CSATWQGTYEQYF

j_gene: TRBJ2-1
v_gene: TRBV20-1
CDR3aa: CSARPPTLNEQFF

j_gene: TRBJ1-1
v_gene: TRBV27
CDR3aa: CASSLNKMNTEAFF

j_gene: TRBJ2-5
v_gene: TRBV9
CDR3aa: CASSVRAGAVGETQYF

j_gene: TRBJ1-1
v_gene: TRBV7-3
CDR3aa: CASSSTGSPAEAFF

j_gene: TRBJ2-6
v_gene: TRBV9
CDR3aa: CASSVEGGAGANVLTF

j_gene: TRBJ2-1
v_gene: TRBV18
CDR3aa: CASSPGPSTVSYEQFF

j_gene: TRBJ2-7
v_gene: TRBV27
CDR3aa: CASSLSGRNYEQYF

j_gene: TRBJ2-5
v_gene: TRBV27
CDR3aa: CASSLSLAGETQYF

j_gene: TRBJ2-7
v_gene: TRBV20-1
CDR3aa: CSATLARGQDTYEQYF

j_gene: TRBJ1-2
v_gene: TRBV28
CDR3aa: CASRRLGQGSNYGYTF

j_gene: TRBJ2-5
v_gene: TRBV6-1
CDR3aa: CASSSPRGIQETQYF

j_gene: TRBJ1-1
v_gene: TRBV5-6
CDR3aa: CAGSPNLAGLTEAFF

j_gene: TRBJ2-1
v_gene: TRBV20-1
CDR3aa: CSARDRDSSYSEQFF

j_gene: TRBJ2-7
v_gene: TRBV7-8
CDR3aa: CASSLHGTSGSSEQYF

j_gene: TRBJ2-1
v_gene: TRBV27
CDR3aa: CASSSAVMSYNEQFF

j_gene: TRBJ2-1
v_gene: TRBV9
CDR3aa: CASSVGGGPDEQFF

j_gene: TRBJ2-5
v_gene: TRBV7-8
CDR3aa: CASSVRSPVQETQYF

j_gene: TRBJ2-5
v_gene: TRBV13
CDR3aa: CASSLASYPQETQYF

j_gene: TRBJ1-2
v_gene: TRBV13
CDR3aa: CASSPYGEGAVAKGYTF

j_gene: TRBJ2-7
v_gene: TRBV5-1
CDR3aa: CASSTRGLAGRRGEQYF

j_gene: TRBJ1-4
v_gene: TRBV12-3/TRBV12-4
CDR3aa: CASSSLTGTGEKLFF

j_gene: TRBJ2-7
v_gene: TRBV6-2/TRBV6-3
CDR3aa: CASSLLRHNEQYF

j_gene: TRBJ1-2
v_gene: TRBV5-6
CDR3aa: CASSLGTDPGYTF

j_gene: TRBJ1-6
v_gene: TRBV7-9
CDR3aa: CASSWNRDSPLHF

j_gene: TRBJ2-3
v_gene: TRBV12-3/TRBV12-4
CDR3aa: CASRDGGLLLSTDAQYF

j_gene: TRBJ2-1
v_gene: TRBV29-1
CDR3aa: CSVEIYGNEQFF

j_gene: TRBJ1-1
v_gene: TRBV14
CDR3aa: CASSQPTGQNTEAFF

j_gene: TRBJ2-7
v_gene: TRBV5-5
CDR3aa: CASSLGAAQPYEQYF

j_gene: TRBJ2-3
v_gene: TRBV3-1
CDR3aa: CASSQDTSGAGVADTQYF

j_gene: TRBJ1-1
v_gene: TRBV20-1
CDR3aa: CSARPGGPNTEAFF

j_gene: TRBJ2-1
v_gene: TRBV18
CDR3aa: CASSPPSYNEQFF

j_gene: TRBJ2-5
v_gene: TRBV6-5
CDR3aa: CASSYSSILETQYF

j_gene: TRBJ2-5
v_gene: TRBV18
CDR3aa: CASSPTGLASPTKETQYF

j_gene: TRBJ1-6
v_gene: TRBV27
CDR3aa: CASRPYFNSPLHF

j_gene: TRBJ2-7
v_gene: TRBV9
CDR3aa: CASSDGTGGFYEQYF

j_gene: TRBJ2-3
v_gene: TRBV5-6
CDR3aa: CASSTAGQGWYF

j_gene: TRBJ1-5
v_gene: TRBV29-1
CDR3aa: CSVAGVPNQPQHF

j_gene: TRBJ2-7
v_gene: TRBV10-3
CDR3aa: CTISEPQGYEQYF

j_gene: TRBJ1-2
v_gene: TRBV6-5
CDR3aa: CASSYGEAYGYTF